This TCR beta chain was retrieved from a study of blood T cell repertoires in COVID-19 (dated by TCRdb to the early 2020s). Broadly, across the study: Samples from collaborators originated in the United States, Italy and Spain and spanned both the acute and convalescent phases of COVID-19. The material from the prospective study consisted of cDNA or gDNA derived from T cells, B-cell-depleted T cells, or PBMCs. The dataset comprised deeply sampled blood TCRbeta repertoires from subjects exposed to, actively infected with, or recovered from COVID-19. The repertoires were released in a freely available public database intended as a resource for research on the immune response to SARS-CoV-2. Samples were obtained from the ongoing ImmuneRACE study (first 160 participants) and from about 1,300 subjects provided by 6 global collaborators. Sample metadata almost always included a de-identified subject ID, COVID-19 status, age in years and sex. Where available, HLA class I and class II types were taken from metadata supplied by the sample provider and were not determined by assay-based typing.

The immunoSEQ Assay, a bias-controlled multiplex PCR, was used to amplify TCRbeta CDR3 regions from genomic DNA. On the study's bioinformatics: Nucleated cell counts per sample were estimated from amplification of reference gene primers within the assay. To quantify the absolute abundance of each unique TCRbeta CDR3 rearrangement, sequence reads were collapsed and filtered. For each sample, productive Simpson clonality was calculated by taking the square root of Simpson's diversity index across productive rearrangements. Entries here come from immuneACCESS through TCRdb and include only in-frame sequences with V and J called. Some clones fail to appear in such tables; in the studies checked, an unresolved V gene covers under half of the shortfall, and the cause of the remainder is unknown. Clone size and V and J calls were adopted from that table, with D and trimming inferred from the DNA. The sample profile shows 150,000 to 200,000 clones; over 75% of them were found once. The ten largest account for 2.5% to 3.5% of the sample.

What the work shows at the level of the full study, not this receptor alone: The quantity of clinical and demographic metadata differed by source and by participant and was supplied without curation.

As concerns this clone: Its antigen is not yet known. Nothing much larger sits one base from this clone, and base qualities are not available.

Collaborating institutions collected whole blood in K2EDTA tubes following their own protocols. For TCRbeta analysis, collaborators shipped samples in one of three forms: frozen whole blood, isolated PBMCs, or DNA extracted from either of those sample types. The receptor comes from an elderly woman with active or convalescent COVID-19. Sequencing input: peripheral blood.

The CDR3 reads CASSVGGGGARELFF. The nucleotide sequence reads as follows: TGTGCCAGCAGCGTAGGTGGCGGGGGGGCAAGGGAGCTGTTTTTT. The V and J segments used are TRBV9 and TRBJ2-2; TRBD2 lines up with 9 middle nucleotides. The CDR3 runs 15 residues from the cysteine to the phenylalanine. The CDR3 DNA has 45 bases and is translated from base 1. Trimming leaves V shorter by 0 bases and J shorter by 9 bases, with the junction holding 6 bases beyond the gene matches. From a lookup of the germline V gene, CDR1 and CDR2 are SGDLS and YYNGEE.